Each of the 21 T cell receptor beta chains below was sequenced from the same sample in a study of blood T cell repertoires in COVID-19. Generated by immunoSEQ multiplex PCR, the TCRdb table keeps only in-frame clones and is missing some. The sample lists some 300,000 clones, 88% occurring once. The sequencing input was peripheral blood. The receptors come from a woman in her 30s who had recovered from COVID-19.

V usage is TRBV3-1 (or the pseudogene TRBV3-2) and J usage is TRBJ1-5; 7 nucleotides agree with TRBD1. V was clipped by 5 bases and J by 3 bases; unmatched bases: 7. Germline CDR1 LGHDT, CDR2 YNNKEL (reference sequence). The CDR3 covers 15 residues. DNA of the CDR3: TGTGCCAGCAGCTCCGGAGGGGGCGCCAATCAGCCCCAGCATTTT. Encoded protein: CASSSGGGANQPQHF.

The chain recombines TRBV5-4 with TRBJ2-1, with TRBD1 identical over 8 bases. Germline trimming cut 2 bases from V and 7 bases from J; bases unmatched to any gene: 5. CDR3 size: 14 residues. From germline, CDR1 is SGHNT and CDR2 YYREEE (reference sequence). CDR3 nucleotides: TGTGCCAGCAGCTTACCGGACAGGGCAAATGAGCAGTTCTTC. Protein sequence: CASSLPDRANEQFF.

The CDR3 DNA is TGTGCCAGCAGCGTCTTGGCCGGGACTAATGAAAAACTGTTTTTT. As protein: CASSVLAGTNEKLFF. The rearrangement uses TRBV5-5 and TRBJ1-4; D unclear. Germline V gene lookup returns CDR1 SGHKS and CDR2 YYEKEE (reference sequence). Between the trimmed V and J ends, which lost 4 bases and 2 bases, there was a span of 12 bases. The CDR3 is made up of 15 amino acids. The full variable domain, completed using reference TRBV5-5 and TRBJ1-4, is DAGVTQSPTHLIKTRGQQVTLRCSPISGHKSVSWYQQVLGQGPQFIFQYYEKEERGRGNFPDRFSARQFPNYSSELNVNALLLGDSALYLCASSVLAGTNEKLFFGSGTQLSVL.

In nucleotides, the CDR3 is TGTGCCAGCAGTTTAACTAGCGGGGGCGCGGTCCAAAGGACCCAGTACTTC. It specifies CASSLTSGGAVQRTQYF. The rearrangement uses TRBV27 and TRBJ2-5; 11 positions agree with TRBD2. CDR3 size: 17 residues. Unmatched junction bases numbered 12, after V lost 2 bases and J lost 7 bases. Germline V gives CDR1 MNHEY, CDR2 SMNVEV (reference sequence).

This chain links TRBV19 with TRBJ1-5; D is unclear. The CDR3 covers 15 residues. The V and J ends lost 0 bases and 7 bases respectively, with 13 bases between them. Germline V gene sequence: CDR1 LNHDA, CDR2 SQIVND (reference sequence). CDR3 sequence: CASSIDREGKQPQHF. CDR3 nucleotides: TGTGCCAGTAGTATAGATCGAGAGGGAAAACAGCCCCAGCATTTT.

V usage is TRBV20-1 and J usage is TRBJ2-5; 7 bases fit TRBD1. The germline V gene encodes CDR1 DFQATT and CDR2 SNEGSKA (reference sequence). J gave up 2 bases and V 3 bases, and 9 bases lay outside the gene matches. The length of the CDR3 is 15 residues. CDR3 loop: CSASTSGTAQETQYF. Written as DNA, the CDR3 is TGCAGTGCTAGTACCTCCGGGACAGCTCAAGAGACCCAGTACTTC.

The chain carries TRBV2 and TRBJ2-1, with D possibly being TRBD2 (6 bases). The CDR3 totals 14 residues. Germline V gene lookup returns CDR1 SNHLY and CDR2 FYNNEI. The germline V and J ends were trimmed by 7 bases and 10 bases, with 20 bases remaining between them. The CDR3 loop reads CASTLLGGAGEQFF. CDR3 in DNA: TGTGCCAGCACCTTACTCGGCGGGGCTGGAGAGCAGTTCTTC.

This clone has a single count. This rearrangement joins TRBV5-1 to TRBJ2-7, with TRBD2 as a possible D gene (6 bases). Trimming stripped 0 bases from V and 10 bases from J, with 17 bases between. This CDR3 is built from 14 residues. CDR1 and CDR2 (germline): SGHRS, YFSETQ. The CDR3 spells CASSLEQDGGRQYF. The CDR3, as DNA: TGCGCCAGCAGCTTGGAACAGGACGGAGGGAGACAGTACTTC.

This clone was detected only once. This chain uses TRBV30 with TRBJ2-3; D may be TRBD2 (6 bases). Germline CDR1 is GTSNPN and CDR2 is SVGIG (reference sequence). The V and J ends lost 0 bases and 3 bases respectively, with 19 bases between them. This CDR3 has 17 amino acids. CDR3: CAWSVALAWAGTDTQYF. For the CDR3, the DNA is TGTGCCTGGAGTGTAGCGCTAGCGTGGGCCGGGACAGATACGCAGTATTTT.

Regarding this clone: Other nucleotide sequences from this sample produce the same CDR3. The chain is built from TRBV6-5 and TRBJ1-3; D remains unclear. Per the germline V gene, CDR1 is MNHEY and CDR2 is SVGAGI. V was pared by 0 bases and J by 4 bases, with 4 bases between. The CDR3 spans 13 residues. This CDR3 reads CASSYSRGNTIYF. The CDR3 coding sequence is TGTGCCAGCAGTTACTCGCGGGGAAACACCATATATTTT.

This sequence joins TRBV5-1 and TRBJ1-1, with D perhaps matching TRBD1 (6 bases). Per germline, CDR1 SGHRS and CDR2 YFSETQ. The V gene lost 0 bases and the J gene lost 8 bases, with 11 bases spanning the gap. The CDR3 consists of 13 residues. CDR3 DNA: TGCGCCAGCAGCTTGGGGGGGCAAGGAGAAGCTTTCTTT. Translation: CASSLGGQGEAFF.

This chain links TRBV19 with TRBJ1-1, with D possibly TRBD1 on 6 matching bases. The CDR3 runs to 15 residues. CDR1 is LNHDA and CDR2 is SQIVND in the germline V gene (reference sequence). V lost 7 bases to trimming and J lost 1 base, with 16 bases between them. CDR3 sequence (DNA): TGTGCCAGTATGCCCCGTACAGGGCCGAACACTGAAGCTTTCTTT. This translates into CASMPRTGPNTEAFF.

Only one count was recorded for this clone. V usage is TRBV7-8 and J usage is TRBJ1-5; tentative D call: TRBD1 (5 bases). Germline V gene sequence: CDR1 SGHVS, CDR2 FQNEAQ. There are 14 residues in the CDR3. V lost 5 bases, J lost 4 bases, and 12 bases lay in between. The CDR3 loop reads CASSVTGGNQPQHF. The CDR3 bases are TGTGCCAGCAGCGTCACAGGTGGGAATCAGCCCCAGCATTTT. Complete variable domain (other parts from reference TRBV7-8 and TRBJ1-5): GAGVSQSPRYKVAKRGQDVALRCDPISGHVSLFWYQQALGQGPEFLTYFQNEAQLDKSGLPSDRFFAERPEGSVSTLKIQRTQQEDSAVYLCASSVTGGNQPQHFGDGTRLSIL.

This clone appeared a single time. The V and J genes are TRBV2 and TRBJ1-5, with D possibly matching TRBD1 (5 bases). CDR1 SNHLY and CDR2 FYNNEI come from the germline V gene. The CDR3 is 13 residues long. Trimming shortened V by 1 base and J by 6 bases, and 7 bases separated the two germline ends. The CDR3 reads CASSEEGSQPQHF. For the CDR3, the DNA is TGTGCCAGCAGTGAAGAGGGGTCTCAGCCCCAGCATTTT.

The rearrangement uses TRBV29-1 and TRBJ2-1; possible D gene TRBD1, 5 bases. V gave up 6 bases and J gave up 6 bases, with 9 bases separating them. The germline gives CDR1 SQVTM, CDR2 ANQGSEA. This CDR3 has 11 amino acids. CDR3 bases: TGCAGCGTCCCCACAGGCAATGAGCAGTTCTTC. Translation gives CSVPTGNEQFF.

This CDR3 reads CASSRQGAGIVHEQFF. DNA of the CDR3: TGTGCCAGCTCACGGCAGGGGGCGGGTATCGTGCATGAGCAGTTCTTC. The chain joins TRBV18 to TRBJ2-1; 8 positions agree with TRBD1. Germline V gives CDR1 KGHSH, CDR2 LQKENI. This CDR3 spans 16 amino acids. The junction had 13 bases not matched to a gene; V was cut back by 4 bases and J by 8 bases.

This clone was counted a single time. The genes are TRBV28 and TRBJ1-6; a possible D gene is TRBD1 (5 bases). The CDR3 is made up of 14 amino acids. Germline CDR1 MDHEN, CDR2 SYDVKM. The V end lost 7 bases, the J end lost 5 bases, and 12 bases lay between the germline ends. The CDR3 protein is CASTLGGNNSPLHF. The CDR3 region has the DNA TGTGCCAGCACCCTTGGGGGGAATAATTCACCCCTCCACTTT.

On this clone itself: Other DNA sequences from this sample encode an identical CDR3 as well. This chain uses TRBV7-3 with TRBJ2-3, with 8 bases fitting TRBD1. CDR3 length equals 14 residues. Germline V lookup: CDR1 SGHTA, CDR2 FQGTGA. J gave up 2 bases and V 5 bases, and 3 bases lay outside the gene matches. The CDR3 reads CASSPDRDTDTQYF. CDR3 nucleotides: TGTGCCAGCAGCCCGGACAGGGACACAGATACGCAGTATTTT.

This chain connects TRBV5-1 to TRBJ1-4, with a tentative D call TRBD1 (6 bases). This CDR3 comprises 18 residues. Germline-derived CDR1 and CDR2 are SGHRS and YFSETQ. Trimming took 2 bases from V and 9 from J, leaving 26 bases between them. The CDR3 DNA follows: TGCGCCAGCAGCTTAACTGCCGACGCTGGGACATTCTTTAAAAAACTGTTTTTT. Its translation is CASSLTADAGTFFKKLFF.

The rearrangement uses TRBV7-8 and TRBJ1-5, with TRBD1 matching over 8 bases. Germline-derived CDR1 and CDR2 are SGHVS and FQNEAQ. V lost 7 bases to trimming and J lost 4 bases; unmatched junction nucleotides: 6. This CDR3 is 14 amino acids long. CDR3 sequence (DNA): TGTGCCAGCACGGACAGGGTTGGGAATCAGCCCCAGCATTTT. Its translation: CASTDRVGNQPQHF.

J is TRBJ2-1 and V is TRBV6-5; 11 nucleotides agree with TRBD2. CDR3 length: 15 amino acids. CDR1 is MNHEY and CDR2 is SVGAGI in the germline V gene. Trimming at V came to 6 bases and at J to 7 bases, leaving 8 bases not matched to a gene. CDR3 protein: CASSYTSGGSNEQFF. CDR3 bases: TGTGCCAGCAGCTACACTAGCGGGGGATCGAATGAGCAGTTCTTC.